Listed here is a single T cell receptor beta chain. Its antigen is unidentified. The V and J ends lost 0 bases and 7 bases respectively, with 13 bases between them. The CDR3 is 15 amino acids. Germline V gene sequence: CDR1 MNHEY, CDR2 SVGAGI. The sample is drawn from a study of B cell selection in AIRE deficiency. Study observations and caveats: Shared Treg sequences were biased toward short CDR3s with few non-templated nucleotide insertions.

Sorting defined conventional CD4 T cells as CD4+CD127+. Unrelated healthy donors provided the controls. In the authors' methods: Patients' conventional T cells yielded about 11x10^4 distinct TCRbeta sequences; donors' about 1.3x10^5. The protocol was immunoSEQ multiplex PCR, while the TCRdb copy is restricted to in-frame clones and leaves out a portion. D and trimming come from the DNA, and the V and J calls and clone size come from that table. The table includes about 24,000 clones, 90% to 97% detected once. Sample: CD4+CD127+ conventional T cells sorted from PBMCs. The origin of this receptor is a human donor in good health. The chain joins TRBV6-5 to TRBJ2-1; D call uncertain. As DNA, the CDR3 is TGTGCCAGCAGTTACTCCTCCAGGTATTCTAATGAGCAGTTCTTC. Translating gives CASSYSSRYSNEQFF.